This T cell receptor beta chain was sequenced for a study of CD8 T cells in ankylosing spondylitis. TCRdb re-analysed the 5' RACE reads in MiXCR, keeping a single row per CDR3 protein. The sample includes over 95,000 distinct CDR3 sequences, roughly 8.3% of them seen just once. This clonotype has a count of ten or more. Its target is unknown. Germline V CDR1 and CDR2: ENHRY, SYGVKD. CDR3 length equals 13 residues. Trimming stripped 3 bases from V and 7 bases from J, with 9 bases between. General study findings and limits: Seemingly distinctive of ankylosing spondylitis blood was a TCR beta motif formed by eight highly homologous variants. It was reported that disease-linked clones were significantly enriched in matched ankylosing spondylitis synovial fluid.

The J gene is TRBJ1-4, the V gene TRBV10-3, with D maybe TRBD1 (6 bases). Sequenced material: blood, either unsorted or a sorted T cell fraction (not recorded which). The clonotype comes from a male donor with ankylosing spondylitis or in good health (not recorded which). CDR3 sequence: CAISEGGFEKLFF. DNA for the CDR3: TGTGCCATCAGTGAAGGGGGTTTTGAAAAACTGTTTTTT.